The 22 T cell receptor beta chains below all came from one sample that was sequenced in a study of HIV-infected patients and healthy controls. Alpha and beta constant-region primers primed reverse transcription of approximately 500 ng RNA. Each of the alpha and beta chains got its own library through chain-specific third strand synthesis with indices. Via MiXCR, TCRdb re-called the 5' RACE reads, giving one row per CDR3 protein. The sample lists roughly 17,000 distinct CDR3 sequences, around 5.5% seen once, with 1.9% in the top ten. Whole blood was used without fractionation, so all unsorted peripheral T cells were included. The source material was blood. The receptors originated from an adult in good health.

This clonotype showed up many times. The V and J genes are TRBV2 and TRBJ2-3; 7 nucleotides line up with TRBD2. With V trimmed by 7 bases and J by 0 bases, 16 bases remained unmatched. The germline V gene encodes CDR1 SNHLY and CDR2 FYNNEI. The CDR3 is 18 residues long. The CDR3 loop reads CASIRTSGLRGSTDTQYF. Written as DNA, the CDR3 is TGTGCCAGCATACGGACTAGTGGTCTCCGGGGAAGCACAGATACGCAGTATTTT.

This clonotype was detected a few times. This chain joins TRBV19 and TRBJ1-2, with unresolved D. Germline CDR1 is LNHDA and CDR2 is SQIVND (reference sequence). The V end was cut by 5 bases, the J end by 5 bases, with 9 bases between. CDR3 length: 12 residues. The CDR3 reads CASSFQFYGYTF. The CDR3 coding sequence is TGTGCCAGTAGTTTCCAATTTTATGGCTACACCTTC. The variable domain in full, with the rest retrieved from reference TRBV19 and TRBJ1-2, is DGGITQSPKYLFRKEGQNVTLSCEQNLNHDAMYWYRQDPGQGLRLIYYSQIVNDFQKGDIAEGYSVSREKKESFPLTVTSAQKNPTAFYLCASSFQFYGYTFGSGTRLTVV.

This clonotype was observed at least ten times. The V call is TRBV11-2, the J call TRBJ1-6; no definite D call. The V and J ends lost 1 base and 7 bases respectively, with 14 bases between them. The CDR3 length is 16 residues. Germline V gene data show CDR1 as SGHAT and CDR2 as FQNNGV. This CDR3 is CASSLVRPGTNSPLHF. CDR3 DNA sequence: TGTGCCAGCAGCTTAGTGCGACCGGGAACAAATTCACCCCTCCACTTT.

This clonotype is classed as medium-sized (0.01 to 0.1%). The V gene is TRBV30, the J gene TRBJ1-5; D remains ambiguous. The CDR3 covers 14 residues. Germline V lookup: CDR1 GTSNPN, CDR2 SVGIG (reference sequence). With 2 bases removed from V and 7 bases from J, the gap between germline ends came to 15 bases. The CDR3 region has the DNA TGTGCCTGGAGTAGGATAGACCCCGGGCAGCCCCAGCATTTT. Translation gives CAWSRIDPGQPQHF.

The chain uses TRBV5-4 and TRBJ2-3, with D perhaps TRBD1 (5 bases). The CDR3 loop spans 16 amino acids. Germline CDR1 and CDR2: SGHNT and YYREEE (reference sequence). Trimming took off 1 base at V and 2 bases at J, with 14 bases between the two ends. The CDR3 region is CASSLIPDKNTDTQYF. As DNA, the CDR3 is TGTGCCAGCAGCTTGATTCCGGACAAAAACACAGATACGCAGTATTTT.

In this sample, this clonotype turned up many times. The V and J genes are TRBV28 and TRBJ1-1; no reliable D call. V dropped 6 bases and J dropped 1 base, with 12 bases sitting between them. Germline CDR1 and CDR2: MDHEN and SYDVKM. The length of the CDR3 is 14 residues. The CDR3 sequence is CASSPGGSNTEAFF. For the CDR3, the DNA is TGTGCCAGCAGCCCGGGAGGGTCGAACACTGAAGCTTTCTTT.

This clonotype was counted only a few times. The chain couples TRBV30 to TRBJ1-1; D gene uncertain. CDR3 length: 13 amino acids. V lost 4 bases and J 0 bases, leaving 9 bases between the germline ends. Per the germline V gene, CDR1 is GTSNPN and CDR2 is SVGIG (reference sequence). CDR3 in amino acids: CAWTRTVNTEAFF. The DNA for the CDR3 is TGTGCCTGGACCCGAACAGTGAACACTGAAGCTTTCTTT.

This clonotype was seen many times. V and J are TRBV7-2 and TRBJ2-7; D unclear. Germline CDR1 is SGHTA and CDR2 is FQGNSA. Between the trimmed V and J ends, which lost 0 bases and 4 bases, there was a span of 7 bases. This CDR3 contains 13 residues. The CDR3 DNA reads as TGTGCCAGCAGCTTAGCGAGTAGGTACGAGCAGTACTTC. As protein: CASSLASRYEQYF.

This clonotype has ten or more counts. This chain links TRBV12-3 or TRBV12-4 with TRBJ2-5; 8 bases fit TRBD1. The CDR3 runs to 15 residues. The V and J ends lost 5 bases and 1 base, in that order; junction bases with no gene match: 6. DNA of the CDR3: TGTGCCAGCAGTGAAGACAGGGGAATCCAAGAGACCCAGTACTTC. This sequence encodes CASSEDRGIQETQYF.

This clonotype was counted many times. This sequence joins TRBV6-5 and TRBJ1-2, with 7 bases identical to TRBD1. The CDR3 extends over 15 amino acids. V lost 5 bases, J lost 0 bases, and 6 bases stayed unmatched. Per germline, CDR1 MNHEY and CDR2 SVGAGI. The chain's CDR3 is CASSADRAANYGYTF. The DNA for the CDR3 is TGTGCCAGCAGTGCCGACAGGGCGGCTAACTATGGCTACACCTTC.

This clonotype was seen ten or more times. V usage is TRBV20-1 and J usage is TRBJ1-2; possible D gene TRBD1, 5 bases. Germline loops: CDR1 DFQATT, CDR2 SNEGSKA (reference sequence). This CDR3 region has 12 residues. V was trimmed by 3 bases and J by 4 bases, leaving 9 bases between them. The CDR3 coding sequence is TGCAGTGCTAGGGGGCTCCGCTATGGCTACACCTTC. This sequence encodes CSARGLRYGYTF.

This clonotype was seen many times. V gene TRBV7-2 combines with J gene TRBJ2-3; tentative D call: TRBD2 (5 bases). The CDR3 consists of 15 residues. V was pared by 2 bases and J by 7 bases, with 16 bases between. CDR1 and CDR2 (germline): SGHTA, FQGNSA. The CDR3 sequence: CASSLYEASLNTQYF. CDR3 in DNA: TGTGCCAGCAGCTTATATGAGGCTAGCCTGAATACGCAGTATTTT.

This clonotype occurred a few times. The rearrangement links TRBV7-6 to TRBJ2-5; maybe TRBD1 (5 bases). The germline V and J ends were trimmed by 2 bases and 2 bases, with 21 bases remaining between them. Germline CDR1 and CDR2: SGHVS and FNYEAQ. This CDR3 has 18 residues. In DNA, the CDR3 is TGTGCCAGCAGCTTACTTACCCCCAGGGATCGGGTTCAAGAGACCCAGTACTTC. It yields the protein CASSLLTPRDRVQETQYF.

This clonotype was counted many times. The rearrangement uses TRBV7-6 and TRBJ2-2, with D maybe TRBD2 (5 bases). This CDR3 has 15 amino acids. Germline CDR1 and CDR2: SGHVS and FNYEAQ. V was clipped by 3 bases and J by 0 bases, with 8 bases between them. This CDR3 reads CASSFYGANTGELFF. As DNA, the CDR3 is TGTGCCAGCAGCTTCTACGGGGCGAACACCGGGGAGCTGTTTTTT. Together with reference TRBV7-6 and TRBJ2-2, the CDR3 gives the full variable domain: GAGVSQSPRYKVTKRGQDVALRCDPISGHVSLYWYRQALGQGPEFLTYFNYEAQQDKSGLPNDRFSAERPEGSISTLTIQRTEQRDSAMYRCASSFYGANTGELFFGEGSRLTVL.

In its sample, this clonotype ranks as medium-sized (0.01 to 0.1%). The chain has TRBV4-2 and TRBJ2-1, with 8 bases aligning to TRBD2. Germline V gene lookup returns CDR1 LGHNA and CDR2 YNFKEQ. V lost 1 base to trimming and J lost 5 bases; unmatched junction nucleotides: 4. The length of the CDR3 is 15 residues. The CDR3, as DNA: TGTGCCAGCAGCCAAGTCAGCGGGGGTAACAATGAGCAGTTCTTC. Protein sequence: CASSQVSGGNNEQFF.

Only a few counts were recorded for this clonotype. The chain joins TRBV5-1 to TRBJ2-5; D perhaps matches TRBD1 (5 bases). Trimming took off 0 bases at V and 0 bases at J, with 9 bases between the two ends. Germline CDR1 reads SGHRS; CDR2 reads YFSETQ. This CDR3 is built from 15 residues. The CDR3 DNA reads as TGCGCCAGCAGCTTGGGGACACAGTACCAAGAGACCCAGTACTTC. It specifies CASSLGTQYQETQYF.

In its sample, this clonotype ranks as medium-sized. This rearrangement joins TRBV29-1 to TRBJ2-3, with D unclear. The V gene's germline CDR1 is SQVTM and CDR2 ANQGSEA. Trimming stripped 6 bases from V and 2 bases from J, with 12 bases between. This CDR3 comprises 13 residues. For the CDR3, the DNA is TGCAGCGTGGGAATATCCTACACAGATACGCAGTATTTT. Protein sequence: CSVGISYTDTQYF.

This clonotype was detected many times. The chain is built from TRBV6-1 and TRBJ1-1; TRBD1 agrees at 9 bases. The CDR3 contains 17 residues. V trimming: 6 bases; J trimming: 4 bases; junction bases outside the gene matches: 15. Germline assignment: CDR1 MNHNS and CDR2 SASEGT. CDR3: CASRYAGTGLPTTEAFF. CDR3 in DNA: TGTGCCAGCAGATACGCCGGGACAGGGCTCCCTACCACTGAAGCTTTCTTT.

Judged by abundance, this clonotype is medium-sized (0.01 to 0.1%). This chain connects TRBV20-1 to TRBJ2-3; weak D call: TRBD2 (7 bases). The germline V and J ends were trimmed by 3 bases and 0 bases, with 16 bases remaining between them. Germline loops: CDR1 DFQATT, CDR2 SNEGSKA (reference sequence). This CDR3 comprises 16 residues. The CDR3 DNA reads as TGCAGTGCTAGCGGGGGGCTTTCTTCTAGCACAGATACGCAGTATTTT. It specifies CSASGGLSSSTDTQYF.

This clonotype rates as medium-sized. V usage is TRBV3-1 and J usage is TRBJ2-2; D is undetermined. The germline CDR1 and CDR2 sequences are LGHDT and YNNKEL (reference sequence). The length of the CDR3 is 14 residues. Trimming shortened V by 0 bases and J by 7 bases, and 9 bases separated the two germline ends. DNA for the CDR3: TGTGCCAGCAGCCAAGATCGAAGGATCGGGGAGCTGTTTTTT. Its protein is CASSQDRRIGELFF.

The table lists this clonotype with many counts. This sequence joins TRBV12-3 or TRBV12-4 and TRBJ1-3; the D is unclear. There are 12 residues in the CDR3. With 5 bases removed from V and 0 bases from J, the gap between germline ends came to 2 bases. CDR3 sequence reads: CASSPSGNTIYF. The DNA for the CDR3 is TGTGCCAGCAGTCCCTCTGGAAACACCATATATTTT.

This chain uses TRBV2 with TRBJ2-2; 7 positions agree with TRBD1. After removal of 6 bases from V and 4 bases from J, the junction contained 8 bases not matched to a gene. Germline V lookup: CDR1 SNHLY, CDR2 FYNNEI. This CDR3 is built from 15 residues. The CDR3 reads CASRRDSLFTGELFF. CDR3 coding DNA: TGTGCCAGCAGAAGGGACAGCCTCTTCACCGGGGAGCTGTTTTTT.